These 10 T cell receptor beta chains were all obtained from the same sample, sequenced in a study of cytomegalovirus exposure and HLA in healthy donors. It was with 60 Vbeta and 13 Jbeta primers that the PCR ran. Assay: immunoSEQ multiplex PCR; the TCRdb copy retains only in-frame clones and omits some. This sample has roughly 110,000 clones, with less than 85% found just once. The material sequenced was PBMCs. The receptor set was obtained from a woman in her forties in good health and CMV-seropositive.

The rearrangement joins TRBV19 to TRBJ1-4; possible D gene TRBD1, 5 bases. The CDR3 contains 15 residues. V dropped 7 bases and J dropped 8 bases, with 20 bases sitting between them. CDR1 is LNHDA and CDR2 is SQIVND in the germline V gene (reference sequence). CDR3 protein: CASTPYGGVREKLFF. The DNA for the CDR3 is TGTGCCAGTACCCCTTACGGGGGGGTACGAGAAAAACTGTTTTTT.

As for this clone: This same CDR3 is encoded by further DNA sequences in the sample. The chain links TRBV9 to TRBJ1-1, with D uncertain. The CDR3 spans 14 residues. The germline CDR1 and CDR2 sequences are SGDLS and YYNGEE. Between the trimmed V and J ends, which lost 0 bases and 0 bases, there was a span of 6 bases. CDR3 amino acids: CASSVGQLNTEAFF. The CDR3 bases are TGTGCCAGCAGCGTAGGTCAGTTGAACACTGAAGCTTTCTTT.

This rearrangement joins TRBV4-3 to TRBJ2-3; 11 bases match TRBD2. The CDR3 runs 19 residues. The V segment lost 1 base and the J segment 3 bases; nucleotides outside the gene matches: 12. Germline V gives CDR1 LGHNA, CDR2 YSLEER. CDR3 nucleotide sequence: TGCGCCAGCAGCCAAGTTTACCCGGCGGGACTAGCGGCGACAGATACGCAGTATTTT. Its protein is CASSQVYPAGLAATDTQYF.

V gene TRBV10-3 combines with J gene TRBJ2-3; 9 bases align to TRBD2. J gave up 6 bases and V 2 bases, and 9 bases lay outside the gene matches. CDR1 is ENHRY, CDR2 SYGVKD, per germline. There are 16 residues in the CDR3. The chain's CDR3 is CAISENGGGAVDTQYF. CDR3 coding DNA: TGTGCCATCAGTGAGAATGGCGGGGGGGCCGTGGATACGCAGTATTTT.

The chain recombines TRBV19 with TRBJ1-6; D remains unclear. There are 13 residues in the CDR3. V was cut by 3 bases and J by 5 bases, with 5 bases left in between. Germline CDR1 and CDR2: LNHDA and SQIVND (reference sequence). The CDR3: CASSIRDNSPLHF. The CDR3 DNA sequence: TGTGCCAGTAGTATTCGCGATAATTCACCCCTCCACTTT.

Only a few counts were recorded for this clone. The chain joins TRBV6-1 to TRBJ1-1; the match to TRBD1 covers 9 bases. V was clipped by 2 bases and J by 4 bases; unmatched bases: 2. This CDR3 is built from 14 residues. Germline CDR1 is MNHNS and CDR2 is SASEGT. DNA for the CDR3: TGTGCCAGCAGTGAAATGGACAGGGGCACTGAAGCTTTCTTT. Translation gives CASSEMDRGTEAFF.

The chain combines TRBV5-1 with TRBJ2-3, with 9 positions matching TRBD2. Germline CDR1 reads SGHRS; CDR2 reads YFSETQ. The CDR3 is made up of 18 amino acids. The J segment lost 4 bases and the V segment lost 3 bases, leaving 15 bases of the junction unmatched. This chain's CDR3 is CASSSTVPRGGLPDTQYF. Here the CDR3 DNA reads TGCGCCAGCAGCTCAACAGTACCGCGGGGGGGCCTCCCAGATACGCAGTATTTT.

This chain uses TRBV9 with TRBJ1-3; weak D call: TRBD1 (5 bases). CDR3 length: 15 amino acids. Germline values: CDR1 SGDLS, CDR2 YYNGEE. V was shortened by 0 bases and J by 1 base, with 8 bases between the two germline ends. In nucleotides, the CDR3 is TGTGCCAGCAGCGTAGAGGGGAATTCTGGAAACACCATATATTTT. It encodes CASSVEGNSGNTIYF. Together with reference TRBV9 and TRBJ1-3, the CDR3 gives the full variable domain: DSGVTQTPKHLITATGQRVTLRCSPRSGDLSVYWYQQSLDQGLQFLIQYYNGEERAKGNILERFSAQQFPDLHSELNLSSLELGDSALYFCASSVEGNSGNTIYFGEGSWLTVV.

J is TRBJ1-5 and V is TRBV5-1; 8 bases are a match to TRBD1. J was trimmed by 8 bases and V by 2 bases; bases with no gene match: 9. This CDR3 contains 15 residues. CDR1 SGHRS and CDR2 YFSETQ come from the germline V gene. CDR3 bases: TGCGCCAGCAGCTTCCCGGGACAGGTAAGGGAGCCCCAGCATTTT. Its protein product is CASSFPGQVREPQHF.

V gene TRBV7-9 combines with J gene TRBJ1-2; 7 bases agree with TRBD1. In germline, CDR1 is SEHNR, CDR2 FQNEAQ (reference sequence). The V segment lost 5 bases and the J segment 2 bases; nucleotides outside the gene matches: 8. The CDR3 totals 15 residues. The CDR3 loop reads CASSLNRGRNYGYTF. For the CDR3, the DNA is TGTGCCAGCAGCCTGAACAGGGGTAGGAACTATGGCTACACCTTC.